This T cell receptor beta chain came from a study of lymphopenia after photon versus proton radiotherapy (dated by TCRdb to about 2019). Regarding the research as a whole: The immunological effects of photon versus proton radiation therapy were compared in patients with gastrointestinal tumors who developed high-grade lymphopenia. The study was designed to characterize how the impact on the immune system differs between the two radiation modalities. The cohort included roughly 18 patients with gastrointestinal tumors who developed lymphopenia after receiving either photon or proton therapy.

The paper as a whole reports these results and caveats: Among patients across the cohort who died, overall survival time showed an inverse correlation with a larger post-nadir drop in TCR diversity. The survival association was examined only in patients who died, and the authors described better survival with proton therapy as a possibility, not as a demonstrated result. After the lymphocyte count nadir, oligoclonal expansion, especially of CD8+ Temra cells, was observed in photon-treated repertoires, and the drop in diversity was driven by this expansion. Relative stability during treatment was observed in proton-treated patients, whereas loss of naive T cells and TCR diversity and gain of effector/memory populations were observed in photon-treated patients.

According to the germline V gene, CDR1 reads SGHTA and CDR2 reads FQGTGA. Unmatched junction bases come to 4, with V trimmed by 0 bases and J by 4 bases. The CDR3 sequence holds 16 residues, the cysteine and phenylalanine included. CDR3 DNA only is kept here, 48 bases in frame from base 1. Turning to this clone: Its antigen is not yet known. Base qualities are missing; no much larger clone stands one base away.

Receptor amplification or capture employed the immunoSEQ multiplex PCR assay. Alongside multiparametric flow cytometry, deep sequencing of rearranged TCR beta loci was used to profile the T cell repertoires. Imported from immuneACCESS, the table was reduced by TCRdb to in-frame sequences with V and J called. These copies leave out some clones; in studies compared against another copy, an unresolved V gene accounts for under half, and the cause of the remainder is not known. Counted in this sample were some 33,000 clones; around 90% of them appeared once. Together, the top ten hold about 6.6% of the sample.

The source of this sequence is a woman aged 45-65 years with pancreatic cancer. The chain is assembled from TRBV7-3 and TRBJ2-1; the central 9 bases match TRBD2. Sequenced here: peripheral blood, sampled from a patient treated with photon-based radiotherapy. The sequence in DNA is TGTGCCAGCAGCTTAACGCGGGAGGGCGGGTACAATGAGCAGTTCTTC. It is translated as CASSLTREGGYNEQFF.